This T cell receptor beta chain appears in the sequencing data of a study of lymphopenia after photon versus proton radiotherapy. Study observations and caveats: Photon-treated patients lost naive T cells and TCR diversity; proton-treated stayed stable.

Note on this clone: The antigen remains undetermined.

The method was immunoSEQ multiplex PCR; TCRdb's version includes in-frame clones alone and lacks a portion of them. This table holds some 14,000 clones, approximately 80% found once. This clonotype was obtained from a man in his fifties with gastric cancer. The starting material was peripheral blood, obtained from a patient treated with photon-based radiotherapy.

The CDR3, as DNA: TGTGCCAGCAGTTTATCCGATTATGGCTACACCTTC. Protein: CASSLSDYGYTF. V and J are TRBV28 and TRBJ1-2; the D is unclear. Germline V lookup: CDR1 MDHEN, CDR2 SYDVKM. Deletions cut 1 base from V and 5 bases from J, with 5 bases between. This CDR3 comprises 12 residues.